This T cell receptor (beta chain) was obtained from a study of T cells in Graves' hyperthyroidism and ophthalmopathy. Study background: Peripheral blood was obtained at initial diagnosis, preceding any treatment.

The source material, RNA transcripts, was used to amplify TCR beta CDR3 regions. TCR CDR3 regions were first amplified by RT-PCR with HTBI primers. Each CDR3 protein is one row after TCRdb ran MiXCR on the multiplex PCR reads. The profile shows approximately 600,000 distinct CDR3 sequences, around 21% of them singletons. The CDR3 length is 14 residues. V gave up 5 bases and J gave up 11 bases, with 16 bases separating them. Germline CDR1 reads MNHEY; CDR2 reads SMNVEV (reference sequence). The chain is built from TRBV27 and TRBJ1-6; D gene ambiguous. The source of this sequence is a man in his thirties or forties with Graves' ophthalmopathy. The sequenced sample consisted of blood. The CDR3 DNA reads as TGTGCCAGCAGTCCGACGCTTCTCAGAACACCCCTCCACTTT. Its translation: CASSPTLLRTPLHF.